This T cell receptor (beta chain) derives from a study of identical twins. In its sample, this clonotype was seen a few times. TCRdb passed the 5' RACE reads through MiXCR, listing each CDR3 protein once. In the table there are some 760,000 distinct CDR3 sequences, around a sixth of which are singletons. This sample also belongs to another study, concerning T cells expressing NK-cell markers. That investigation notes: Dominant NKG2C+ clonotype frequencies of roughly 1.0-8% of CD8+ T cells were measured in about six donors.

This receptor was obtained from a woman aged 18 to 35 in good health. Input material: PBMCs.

CDR3 nucleotides: TGCAGTGCTAGGGGGGCCTATGGCTACACCTTC. This encodes CSARGAYGYTF. The rearrangement joins TRBV20-1 to TRBJ1-2, with D possibly matching TRBD1 (6 bases). The V end was cut by 3 bases, the J end by 4 bases, with 6 bases between. This CDR3 spans 11 amino acids. Germline CDR1 is DFQATT and CDR2 is SNEGSKA (reference sequence).